This T cell receptor beta chain was documented in a study of read filtering for tumor transcriptome and immune sequencing. Study as a whole: Among patients, approximately 17 were male and 14 female, aged roughly 45 to 85 (mean about 71). R-ISS stage counts were roughly 8 for I, 16 for II, 6 or 7 for III. Broader study findings: Approximately 77% of IR-seq clonotypes had a single read, yet these held about 3.6% of reads.

This library used around 400 ng RNA and molecular barcoded adaptors spanning alpha/delta and beta/gamma chains. TCRdb re-derived calls from the reads in MiXCR, one entry per CDR3 protein. The table has more than 100,000 distinct CDR3 sequences, about an eighth seen once. The V gene end was trimmed by 3 bases and the J gene end by 0 bases; junction bases not matched to a gene: 2. This CDR3 spans 15 amino acids. The germline V gene has CDR1 SGHTA and CDR2 FQGNSA. In the case of this clonotype: Its antigen is as yet unknown.

The V gene is TRBV7-2, the J gene TRBJ2-7; TRBD2 matches 10 bases. This sequence originates from a donor at least 40 years old with multiple myeloma. The specimen was a population of CD138-negative cells sorted from bone marrow. The DNA for the CDR3 is TGTGCCAGCAGCTTTACTAGCGGGGCCTCCTACGAGCAGTACTTC. Its translation is CASSFTSGASYEQYF.